This entry lists 15 T cell receptor beta chains sequenced from one sample in a study of cytomegalovirus exposure and HLA in healthy donors. PCR involved 60 Vbeta and 13 Jbeta primers. Repertoires were generated with immunoSEQ multiplex PCR, while TCRdb's copy carries only in-frame clones and drops some. The table includes about 130,000 clones, over 65% detected once. Material for sequencing was PBMCs. These receptors were obtained from a man in his forties in good health and CMV-seropositive.

V is TRBV11-2 and J is TRBJ2-7; TRBD2 matches 10 bases. This CDR3 region has 15 residues. Germline V lookup: CDR1 SGHAT, CDR2 FQNNGV. V shed 2 bases, J shed 3 bases, and the junction held 4 bases outside the gene matches. DNA of the CDR3: TGTGCCAGCAGCTTAAGTTTAGCGGGAGGCTACGAGCAGTACTTC. This gives the protein CASSLSLAGGYEQYF.

The chain is built from TRBV5-1 and TRBJ1-3; TRBD1 matches 7 bases. Looked up from germline, CDR1 is SGHRS and CDR2 is YFSETQ. With 0 bases clipped from V and 0 bases from J, the junction kept 6 bases outside the gene matches. The CDR3 totals 17 residues. In nucleotides, the CDR3 is TGCGCCAGCAGCTTGGAAGGGGGCCCGATCTCTGGAAACACCATATATTTT. Its translation is CASSLEGGPISGNTIYF.

V gene TRBV28 combines with J gene TRBJ1-2; TRBD1 aligns across 7 bases. The CDR3 runs to 15 residues. The V gene end was trimmed by 1 base and the J gene end by 4 bases; junction bases not matched to a gene: 6. The V gene's germline CDR1 is MDHEN and CDR2 SYDVKM. The CDR3 loop is CASSLLGGDIYGYTF. As DNA, the CDR3 is TGTGCCAGCAGTTTATTAGGGGGCGATATCTATGGCTACACCTTC.

The chain combines TRBV7-6 with TRBJ2-5; TRBD2 is a possible D gene (7 bases). V was cut by 8 bases and J by 4 bases, with 17 bases left in between. The CDR3 covers 14 residues. CDR1 is SGHVS, CDR2 FNYEAQ, per germline. The CDR3 is CASSKGGPGETQYF. The CDR3 region has the DNA TGTGCCAGCTCCAAGGGGGGGCCGGGAGAGACCCAGTACTTC.

The V and J genes are TRBV6-5 and TRBJ1-1; 8 nucleotides line up with TRBD1. The CDR3 is 15 residues long. V lost 5 bases to trimming and J lost 4 bases; unmatched junction nucleotides: 9. Looked up from germline, CDR1 is MNHEY and CDR2 is SVGAGI. Here the CDR3 reads CASSPQGARVTEAFF. The CDR3 nucleotides are TGTGCCAGCAGTCCCCAGGGGGCGCGGGTCACTGAAGCTTTCTTT.

The V gene is TRBV7-9, the J gene TRBJ1-6; maybe TRBD1 (6 bases). Germline lookup yields CDR1 SEHNR and CDR2 FQNEAQ (reference sequence). Trimming took off 5 bases at V and 1 base at J, with 15 bases between the two ends. The length of the CDR3 is 17 residues. CDR3 sequence (DNA): TGTGCCAGCAGCCCCTCGGGGGGCCTTTCCTATAATTCACCCCTCCACTTT. This sequence encodes CASSPSGGLSYNSPLHF.

The V gene is TRBV7-8, the J gene TRBJ1-5; D perhaps matches TRBD1 (5 bases). The CDR3 contains 15 residues. CDR1 is SGHVS and CDR2 is FQNEAQ in the germline V gene. V lost 5 bases, J lost 6 bases, and 17 bases lay in between. In DNA, the CDR3 is TGTGCCAGCAGCCAAGGAGGGGATGCAGGTCAGCCCCAGCATTTT. This translates into CASSQGGDAGQPQHF. The full variable domain, rest sourced from reference TRBV7-8 and TRBJ1-5, is GAGVSQSPRYKVAKRGQDVALRCDPISGHVSLFWYQQALGQGPEFLTYFQNEAQLDKSGLPSDRFFAERPEGSVSTLKIQRTQQEDSAVYLCASSQGGDAGQPQHFGDGTRLSIL.

The chain is built from TRBV19 and TRBJ2-2; 8 bases map to TRBD2. Germline V CDR1 and CDR2: LNHDA, SQIVND (reference sequence). With 4 bases clipped from V and 4 bases from J, the junction kept 11 bases outside the gene matches. The CDR3 is 17 residues long. DNA of the CDR3: TGTGCCAGTAGTACCATGACCGGGACTAGATTCACCGGGGAGCTGTTTTTT. It codes for CASSTMTGTRFTGELFF.

The chain couples TRBV5-5 to TRBJ1-5; TRBD1 matches 8 bases. The CDR3 runs to 14 residues. Germline loops: CDR1 SGHKS, CDR2 YYEKEE (reference sequence). J was trimmed by 5 bases and V by 5 bases; bases with no gene match: 6. The CDR3 DNA reads as TGTGCCAGCAGTTTAGGACAGGGAGATCAGCCCCAGCATTTT. This encodes CASSLGQGDQPQHF.

The V call is TRBV5-1, the J call TRBJ1-1; D is uncertain. The CDR3 has 16 amino acids. The germline CDR1 and CDR2 sequences are SGHRS and YFSETQ. V gave up 7 bases and J gave up 1 base, with 20 bases separating them. CDR3 amino acids: CASAGREIGTNTEAFF. The CDR3 DNA is TGCGCCAGCGCTGGAAGGGAGATAGGTACGAACACTGAAGCTTTCTTT.

A few counts support this clone. The J gene is TRBJ2-1, the V gene TRBV6-4; 10 nucleotides agree with TRBD1. Germline V gene sequence: CDR1 MRHNA, CDR2 SNTAGT. The CDR3 has 14 residues. The J segment lost 6 bases and the V segment lost 7 bases, leaving 6 bases of the junction unmatched. CDR3 amino acids: CASNPGTGVNEQFF. CDR3 coding DNA: TGTGCCAGCAACCCCGGGACAGGGGTCAATGAGCAGTTCTTC.

This clone appeared a few times. V and J are TRBV10-3 and TRBJ2-7; TRBD2 matches at 13 bases. From germline, CDR1 is ENHRY and CDR2 SYGVKD. The CDR3 sequence is 17 residues long. V shed 5 bases, J shed 5 bases, and the junction held 12 bases outside the gene matches. CDR3 sequence (DNA): TGTGCCATCAGTAGGACTAGCGGGAGAGGTGGTTGGGACGAGCAGTACTTC. This translates into CAISRTSGRGGWDEQYF.

The chain couples TRBV7-9 to TRBJ2-6, with 12 positions matching TRBD2. Germline loops: CDR1 SEHNR, CDR2 FQNEAQ (reference sequence). The junction had 7 bases not matched to a gene; V was cut back by 4 bases and J by 18 bases. CDR3 length: 13 residues. CDR3 DNA: TGTGCCAGCAGCTCACTAGCGGGGGGCTCGCAGACTTTC. Its translation is CASSSLAGGSQTF.

The V and J genes are TRBV6-6 and TRBJ1-2; a possible D gene is TRBD1 (5 bases). The CDR3 is 14 residues long. Germline CDR1 is MNHNY and CDR2 is SVGAGI (reference sequence). Trimming left V 6 bases short and J 6 bases short, with 17 bases between. As DNA, the CDR3 is TGTGCCAGCAGCCCCGTGCGGGGGATCGATGGCTACACCTTC. The encoded protein is CASSPVRGIDGYTF.

This sequence joins TRBV2 and TRBJ2-7; TRBD1 might be the D (6 bases). The CDR3 has 14 residues. V dropped 6 bases and J dropped 5 bases, with 17 bases sitting between them. Germline loops: CDR1 SNHLY, CDR2 FYNNEI. CDR3 amino acids: CASRRSGTYDEQYF. CDR3 in DNA: TGTGCCAGCAGGCGGTCTGGGACATACGACGAGCAGTACTTC.